The entry below describes one TCR beta chain. The sample originates from a study of Graves' ophthalmopathy and Graves' hyperthyroidism. Investigators amplified TCR beta CDR3 regions from RNA transcripts. The first round was an RT-PCR with HTBI primers, and the second round was a multiplex PCR. TCRdb used MiXCR to reprocess the multiplex PCR reads, holding one entry per CDR3 protein. The sample gives a few hundred thousand distinct CDR3 sequences, approximately 35% of which show up once; around 4% is in the top ten. The TCR originated in an adult man with Graves' hyperthyroidism. Sequencing was carried out using peripheral blood or thyroid tissue (not recorded which).

The CDR3 nucleotides are TGTGCCAGCAGTTACAGCATCGGGCAGGGGTCTCAGCCCCAGCATTTT. Amino acid sequence: CASSYSIGQGSQPQHF. The rearrangement uses TRBV6-6 and TRBJ1-5, with D possibly being TRBD1 (6 bases). Germline CDR1 MNHNY, CDR2 SVGAGI (reference sequence). The length of the CDR3 is 16 residues. V lost 2 bases and J lost 6, with 17 bases in between.